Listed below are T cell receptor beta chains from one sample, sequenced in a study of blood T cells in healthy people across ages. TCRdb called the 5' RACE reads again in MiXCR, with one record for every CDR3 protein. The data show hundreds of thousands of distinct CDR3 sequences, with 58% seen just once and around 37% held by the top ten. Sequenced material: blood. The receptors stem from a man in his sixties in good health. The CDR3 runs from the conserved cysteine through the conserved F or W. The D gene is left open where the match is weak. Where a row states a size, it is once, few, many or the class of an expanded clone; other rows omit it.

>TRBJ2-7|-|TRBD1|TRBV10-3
TGTGCCATCGGGACAGCGAGCTCCTACGAGCAGTACTTC
CAIGTASSYEQYF
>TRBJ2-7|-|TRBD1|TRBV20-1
TGCAGTGCTGCCGGGACAGGGTGGTTCTCCGAGCAGTACTTC
CSAAGTGWFSEQYF
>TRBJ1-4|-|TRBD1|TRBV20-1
TGCAGTGCTAGGGGACAGGGGGCAACTAATGAAAAACTGTTTTTT
CSARGQGATNEKLFF
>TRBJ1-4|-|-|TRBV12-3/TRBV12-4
TGTGCCAGCAGTTTGTTCGCCAACGAGGATGAAAAACTGTTTTTT
CASSLFANEDEKLFF
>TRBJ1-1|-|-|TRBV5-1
TGCGCCAGCAGCTTGCCGGGGTCGTACACTGAAGCTTTCTTT
CASSLPGSYTEAFF
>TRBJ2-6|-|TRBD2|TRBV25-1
TGTGCTAGCAGTGAGGGACTAGCGGGGGGCTCTGGGGCCAACGTCCTGACTTTC
CASSEGLAGGSGANVLTF
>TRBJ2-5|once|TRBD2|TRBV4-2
TGTGCCAGCAGCCCCGTAGCGGGGGGCCAAGAGACCCAGTACTTC
CASSPVAGGQETQYF
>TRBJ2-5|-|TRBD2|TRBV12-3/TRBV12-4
TGTGCCAGCAGTCCTTATATAGCGGGGGGGCAGCAAGAGACCCAGTACTTC
CASSPYIAGGQQETQYF
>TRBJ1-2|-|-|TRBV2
TGTGCCAGCAGTGAATCCCCCCGGACATCGGGTGACATCTATGGCTACACCTTC
CASSESPRTSGDIYGYTF
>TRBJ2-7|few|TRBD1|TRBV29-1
TGCAGCGTTGCGGACAGGGACGAGCAGTACTTC
CSVADRDEQYF
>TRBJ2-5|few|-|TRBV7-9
TGTGCCAGCAGCAATCCCGGGTTCCAAGAGACCCAGTACTTC
CASSNPGFQETQYF
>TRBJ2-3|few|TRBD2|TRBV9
TGTGCCAGCAGCGAGGGGACTAGCGGATACACAGATACGCAGTATTTT
CASSEGTSGYTDTQYF
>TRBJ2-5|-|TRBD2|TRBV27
TGTGCCAGCAGTTCGGGACTAGCGGGGGGGTCCCAAGAGACCCAGTACTTC
CASSSGLAGGSQETQYF
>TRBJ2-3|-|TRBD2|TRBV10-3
TGTGCCATCAGTGAGGGTAGCGGGGGACACACAGATACGCAGTATTTT
CAISEGSGGHTDTQYF
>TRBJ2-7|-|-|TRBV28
TGTGCCAGCAGTTCCGAGGGGCGCGGGTACGAGCAGTACTTC
CASSSEGRGYEQYF